The 25 T cell receptor beta chains below were found in one sample sequenced in a study of Ad26.COV2.S vaccination and SARS-CoV-2 variants. Sequencing used immunoSEQ multiplex PCR; TCRdb keeps in-frame clones, though not all of them. The data hold around 370,000 clones, with about 90% observed a single time. The sequencing here drew on peripheral blood, taken after recovery from COVID-19. The receptors here all came from a human donor who had recovered from COVID-19.

On this clone itself: The sample carries other DNA sequences with the same CDR3. The chain combines TRBV12-3 or TRBV12-4 with TRBJ1-2; a possible D gene is TRBD1 (6 bases). The V end lost 5 bases, the J end lost 4 bases, and 8 bases lay between the germline ends. The CDR3 consists of 12 residues. The CDR3 sequence: CASSTGPYGYTF. CDR3 DNA: TGTGCCAGCAGTACAGGGCCCTATGGCTACACCTTC.

This chain joins TRBV11-2 and TRBJ2-1, with D maybe TRBD2 (6 bases). The germline gives CDR1 SGHAT, CDR2 FQNNGV. V dropped 5 bases and J dropped 2 bases, with 10 bases sitting between them. The CDR3 has 14 residues. The CDR3 spells CASSRGITYNEQFF. CDR3 bases: TGTGCCAGCAGCCGGGGGATCACCTACAATGAGCAGTTCTTC.

The rearrangement links TRBV12-3 or TRBV12-4 to TRBJ2-7; D uncertain. The CDR3 runs to 13 residues. The V and J ends lost 6 bases and 4 bases respectively, with 13 bases between them. CDR3 coding DNA: TGTGCCAGCAGATACGACCCAATTTACGAGCAGTACTTC. Its translation: CASRYDPIYEQYF.

This rearrangement joins TRBV4-1 to TRBJ2-5, with TRBD2 identical over 10 bases. The germline V gene has CDR1 MGHRA and CDR2 YSYEKL. V dropped 4 bases and J dropped 5; count of bases not matched to a gene: 13. The length of the CDR3 is 17 residues. CDR3 sequence: CASSPLAGGSTGETQYF. The DNA of the CDR3 is TGCGCCAGCAGCCCATTAGCGGGGGGCAGTACCGGGGAGACCCAGTACTTC.

The chain carries TRBV6-5 and TRBJ1-5; D unclear. This CDR3 spans 15 amino acids. The V gene's germline CDR1 is MNHEY and CDR2 SVGAGI. Trimming took 6 bases from V and 3 from J, leaving 15 bases between them. The CDR3 sequence is CASRSSAASNQPQHF. The DNA of the CDR3 is TGTGCCAGCAGGAGCTCGGCAGCATCCAATCAGCCCCAGCATTTT.

The sample holds one count of this clone. V and J are TRBV19 and TRBJ1-2; TRBD1 matches at 7 bases. This CDR3 has 15 amino acids. Trimming cost V 5 bases and J 2 bases; bases outside gene matches: 8. Germline values: CDR1 LNHDA, CDR2 SQIVND (reference sequence). CDR3 nucleotide sequence: TGTGCCAGTAGTCCCCAGGGGGGAGACAACTATGGCTACACCTTC. Translating gives CASSPQGGDNYGYTF.

The chain has TRBV20-1 and TRBJ1-2; D unclear. Trimming removed 6 bases from V and 8 bases from J, with 13 bases in between. The CDR3 totals 11 residues. The germline gives CDR1 DFQATT, CDR2 SNEGSKA (reference sequence). The CDR3, as DNA: TGCAGTGCCGGCGCGGGCGTGGGCTACACCTTC. Translation: CSAGAGVGYTF.

The CDR3 DNA follows: TGTGCCATCAGTGGCCCAGGGATTAATGAAAAACTGTTTTTT. Its protein is CAISGPGINEKLFF. The chain combines TRBV10-3 with TRBJ1-4; D is perhaps TRBD1 (5 bases). This CDR3 contains 14 residues. The V end lost 4 bases, the J end lost 4 bases, and 10 bases lay between the germline ends. CDR1 ENHRY and CDR2 SYGVKD come from the germline V gene.

The chain has TRBV6-2 or TRBV6-3 and TRBJ1-2; TRBD1 matches at 12 bases. The CDR3 spans 15 residues. After removal of 6 bases from V and 4 bases from J, the junction contained 6 bases not matched to a gene. Germline lookup yields CDR1 MNHEY and CDR2 SVGEGT. The CDR3 protein is CASSRDRGRSYGYTF. DNA of the CDR3: TGTGCCAGCAGCCGGGACAGGGGGCGCAGCTATGGCTACACCTTC.

This chain links TRBV5-3 with TRBJ1-2; possible D gene TRBD1, 6 bases. TRBV5-3 is labeled an ORF, and its function is uncertain. Trimming took off 8 bases at V and 7 bases at J, with 30 bases between the two ends. CDR3 length equals 17 residues. CDR3 protein: CASYGSGGGRGECGYTF. DNA for the CDR3: TGTGCCAGCTACGGATCGGGGGGCGGCCGGGGTGAGTGTGGCTACACCTTC.

The chain links TRBV7-9 to TRBJ1-2; TRBD1 matches 10 bases. The CDR3 totals 14 residues. The junction had 6 bases not matched to a gene; V was cut back by 5 bases and J by 6 bases. Germline V lookup: CDR1 SEHNR, CDR2 FQNEAQ (reference sequence). Written as DNA, the CDR3 is TGTGCCAGCAGCCCGGGACAGGGGATCGATGGCTACACCTTC. Protein: CASSPGQGIDGYTF.

V usage is TRBV25-1 and J usage is TRBJ1-1; D possibly corresponds to TRBD1 (6 bases). Germline-derived CDR1 and CDR2 are MGHDK and SYGVNS. The CDR3 covers 17 residues. V lost 0 bases and J lost 6, with 20 bases in between. In nucleotides, the CDR3 is TGTGCCAGCAGTGAATATAATATAGGAAACAGGGCCCCTGAAGCTTTCTTT. Its translation is CASSEYNIGNRAPEAFF.

The rearrangement links TRBV7-8 to TRBJ2-3; 7 bases fit TRBD2. Per the germline V gene, CDR1 is SGHVS and CDR2 is FQNEAQ. The CDR3 runs 15 residues. The J segment lost 4 bases and the V segment lost 5 bases, leaving 9 bases of the junction unmatched. The DNA of the CDR3 is TGTGCCAGCAGCCTCGAGCGGGGAAGCGCAGATACGCAGTATTTT. It specifies CASSLERGSADTQYF.

The J gene is TRBJ2-3, the V gene TRBV3-1 (or the pseudogene TRBV3-2); D remains ambiguous. CDR3 length: 14 amino acids. CDR1 and CDR2 from the germline V gene are LGHDT and YNNKEL (reference sequence). The germline V and J ends were trimmed by 0 bases and 2 bases, with 6 bases remaining between them. The CDR3 DNA follows: TGTGCCAGCAGCCAAGATTTCGCCACAGATACGCAGTATTTT. It translates to CASSQDFATDTQYF.

CDR3 coding DNA: TGTGCCAGCAGCTCGCTACAGTCAGATACGCAGTATTTT. This encodes CASSSLQSDTQYF. This chain joins TRBV7-3 and TRBJ2-3; no firm D call. This CDR3 spans 13 amino acids. Trimming pared 4 bases from V and 4 bases from J, leaving 9 bases between. Germline CDR1 reads SGHTA; CDR2 reads FQGTGA.

The chain couples TRBV5-6 to TRBJ2-7, with 9 bases lining up with TRBD1. Germline V gives CDR1 SGHDT, CDR2 YYEEEE. After removal of 3 bases from V and 4 bases from J, the junction contained 8 bases not matched to a gene. The CDR3 covers 15 residues. The CDR3 loop is CASSSRPGTGYEQYF. CDR3 nucleotide sequence: TGTGCCAGCAGCTCCCGTCCCGGGACAGGGTACGAGCAGTACTTC. Full variable domain (outside the CDR3, taken from reference TRBV5-6 and TRBJ2-7): DAGVTQSPTHLIKTRGQQVTLRCSPKSGHDTVSWYQQALGQGPQFIFQYYEEEERQRGNFPDRFSGHQFPNYSSELNVNALLLGDSALYLCASSSRPGTGYEQYFGPGTRLTVT.

The V and J genes are TRBV19 and TRBJ1-5, with D tentatively TRBD1 (5 bases). The CDR3 spans 17 residues. V lost 3 bases, J lost 4 bases, and 19 bases lay in between. CDR1 LNHDA and CDR2 SQIVND come from the germline V gene (reference sequence). Here the CDR3 reads CASSIGPSYRTNQPQHF. CDR3 sequence (DNA): TGTGCCAGTAGTATTGGGCCCTCTTACAGGACAAATCAGCCCCAGCATTTT.

V is TRBV18 and J is TRBJ2-7; 8 bases align to TRBD1. CDR3 length: 16 amino acids. The germline CDR1 and CDR2 sequences are KGHSH and LQKENI. V lost 4 bases, J lost 2 bases, and 10 bases stayed unmatched. As DNA, the CDR3 is TGTGCCAGCTCACTCACCGACAGGGGTTCGACCTACGAGCAGTACTTC. Translated: CASSLTDRGSTYEQYF.

The chain recombines TRBV10-3 with TRBJ2-2; TRBD1 agrees at 8 bases. The CDR3 sequence is 14 residues long. Per germline, CDR1 ENHRY and CDR2 SYGVKD. The trim removed 7 bases at V and 6 bases at J, leaving 7 bases unmatched. The CDR3 sequence: CAINPTGVAGELFF. The DNA of the CDR3 is TGTGCCATCAACCCGACAGGGGTAGCCGGGGAGCTGTTTTTT.

For the CDR3, the DNA is TGTGCCAGCAGCTTGGGACAGGGTTCCGAAGCTTTCTTT. It translates to CASSLGQGSEAFF. This chain links TRBV7-9 with TRBJ1-1; 9 bases line up with TRBD1. Germline assignment: CDR1 SEHNR and CDR2 FQNEAQ (reference sequence). J gave up 8 bases and V 3 bases, and 4 bases lay outside the gene matches. This CDR3 has 13 amino acids.

This rearrangement joins TRBV12-3 or TRBV12-4 to TRBJ1-2; no clear D gene. The CDR3 is 13 residues long. V lost 3 bases to trimming and J lost 6 bases, with 11 bases between them. CDR3 in DNA: TGTGCCAGCAGTTTCGGTGGGAAGAATGGCTACACCTTC. This translates into CASSFGGKNGYTF.

The J gene is TRBJ1-4, the V gene TRBV12-3 or TRBV12-4; D is unclear. V was clipped by 2 bases and J by 7 bases, with 5 bases between them. The length of the CDR3 is 12 residues. Here the CDR3 DNA reads TGTGCCAGCAGTTTAACTGCTGAAAAACTGTTTTTT. Protein sequence: CASSLTAEKLFF.

V gene TRBV19 combines with J gene TRBJ1-1, with a possible D match to TRBD1 (5 bases). The CDR3 runs to 16 residues. The germline V gene encodes CDR1 LNHDA and CDR2 SQIVND (reference sequence). V was pared by 1 base and J by 0 bases, with 12 bases between. The CDR3 protein is CASSIAWRDLNTEAFF. The CDR3 nucleotides are TGTGCCAGTAGTATAGCCTGGCGGGACTTGAACACTGAAGCTTTCTTT.

CDR3 residues: CSVFGQHNYGYTF. The CDR3, as DNA: TGCAGCGTTTTTGGGCAACATAACTATGGCTACACCTTC. The rearrangement links TRBV29-1 to TRBJ1-2; no reliable D call. The germline V and J ends were trimmed by 5 bases and 1 base, with 11 bases remaining between them. The CDR3 has 13 amino acids. The V gene's germline CDR1 is SQVTM and CDR2 ANQGSEA. Supplemented by reference TRBV29-1 and TRBJ1-2, the full variable domain reads SAVISQKPSRDICQRGTSLTIQCQVDSQVTMMFWYRQQPGQSLTLIATANQGSEATYESGFVIDKFPISRPNLTFSTLTVSNMSPEDSSIYLCSVFGQHNYGYTFGSGTRLTVV.

The CDR3 DNA reads as TGCGCCAGCAGTGAGATTCCCGCGGGGTCACCCCTCCACTTT. This sequence encodes CASSEIPAGSPLHF. J is TRBJ1-6 and V is TRBV10-1; D not resolved. CDR3 length: 14 residues. Germline assignment: CDR1 WNHNN and CDR2 SYGVQD (reference sequence). V was trimmed by 2 bases and J by 10 bases, leaving 12 bases between them.